Below, 17 T cell receptor beta chains from the same sample are listed, as sequenced in a study of regulatory T cells in long-lasting Graves disease (dated by TCRdb to 2020 to 2023). Libraries were constructed by multiplex PCR. Instrument on record: Illumina HiSeq 4000. TCR beta libraries were built with iRepertoire HTBI primers and Arm-PCR amplification of CDR3 regions. TCRdb handled the public reads itself, with Q25 trimming in fastp and clone calling in MiXCR, and kept productive beta chains. Under each unique CDR3 protein, matching rows form one entry showing the most common genes and DNA. The sample table lists hundreds of thousands of distinct CDR3 sequences, 15% to 20% of them with a count of one. The ten largest clones capture approximately 30% of the sample. The time point label, read with the paper, signifies: newly diagnosed GD, antithyroid drugs for less than 3 months. For both TCR sequencing and RNA sequencing, RNA was extracted from PBMCs in TRIzol.

The data also belong to a second study, concerning T cells in Graves' hyperthyroidism and ophthalmopathy.

The sample consisted of peripheral blood mononuclear cells (PBMCs), taken at new diagnosis, from a patient treated with antithyroid drugs. The receptors come from a man aged 40-49 years with Graves disease. Donor details come from another sample of the same person, matched by shared clones.

This clonotype was recorded many times. V usage is TRBV2 and J usage is TRBJ2-7; D might be TRBD1 or TRBD2, each matching 6 bases. The CDR3 runs to 14 residues. Per germline, CDR1 SNHLY and CDR2 FYNNEI. Trimming took off 4 bases at V and 0 bases at J, with 10 bases between the two ends. CDR3 coding DNA: TGTGCCAGCAGTGCGGGGGCCATCTCCTACGAGCAGTACTTC. Its protein product is CASSAGAISYEQYF. The variable domain in full, with the rest retrieved from reference TRBV2 and TRBJ2-7, is EPEVTQTPSHQVTQMGQEVILRCVPISNHLYFYWYRQILGQKVEFLVSFYNNEISEKSEIFDDQFSVERPDGSNFTLKIRSTKLEDSAMYFCASSAGAISYEQYFGPGTRLTVT.

This clonotype was picked up many times. This chain uses TRBV3-1 with TRBJ2-3; 7 positions match TRBD1. CDR1 is LGHDT and CDR2 is YNNKEL in the germline V gene (reference sequence). This CDR3 is built from 16 residues. After removal of 1 base from V and 2 bases from J, the junction contained 6 bases not matched to a gene. The CDR3: CASSQAQGQPTDTQYF. Here the CDR3 DNA reads TGTGCCAGCAGCCAAGCCCAGGGACAGCCCACAGATACGCAGTATTTT.

This clonotype was counted many times. The chain carries TRBV7-8 and TRBJ1-5, with 9 nucleotides matching TRBD1. Germline CDR1 reads SGHVS; CDR2 reads FQNEAQ. The CDR3 loop spans 19 amino acids. The junction had 13 bases not matched to a gene; V was cut back by 2 bases and J by 2 bases. For the CDR3, the DNA is TGTGCCAGCAGCTTAATCTCCGGGACAGGGATGGGGGGCAATCAGCCCCAGCATTTT. This sequence encodes CASSLISGTGMGGNQPQHF.

On this clonotype itself: This could be a read error, since a much larger clone is one nucleotide away. The chain employs TRBV28 and TRBJ2-5; possible D gene TRBD2, 6 bases. Deletions cut 4 bases from V and 3 bases from J, with 15 bases between. Germline-derived CDR1 and CDR2 are MDHEN and SYDVKM. CDR3 length: 15 residues. The CDR3 DNA reads as TGTGCCAGCAGTTCGCATACTAGCTGCAAAGAGACCCAGTACTTC. This gives the protein CASSSHTSCKETQYF.

In the case of this clonotype: Just one base apart from a much larger clone, this may be a read error. CDR3 amino acids: CVSSPTDNTEAFF. The CDR3 bases are TGTGTCAGCAGCCCTACAGATAACACTGAAGCTTTCTTT. This rearrangement joins TRBV28 to TRBJ1-1; D is unresolved. The CDR3 length is 13 residues. Germline V lookup: CDR1 MDHEN, CDR2 SYDVKM.

Ten or more counts support this clonotype. V is TRBV7-2 and J is TRBJ2-7, with TRBD1 matching 9 bases. V dropped 5 bases and J dropped 6; count of bases not matched to a gene: 14. Per germline, CDR1 SGHTA and CDR2 FQGNSA. The length of the CDR3 is 16 residues. The CDR3 DNA follows: TGTGCCAGCAGCAAAGGACCCGGGACAGGGAAATTCGAGCAGTACTTC. The encoded protein is CASSKGPGTGKFEQYF.

This clonotype was seen ten or more times. The chain is built from TRBV10-3 and TRBJ2-6; D remains ambiguous. Germline V gene data show CDR1 as ENHRY and CDR2 as SYGVKD. This CDR3 is 17 amino acids long. Trimming removed 0 bases at V and 3 bases at J, with 12 bases between. The CDR3 DNA is TGTGCCATCAGTGAGTCGGTTACCCCGCTTGGGGCCAACGTCCTGACTTTC. Protein product: CAISESVTPLGANVLTF.

This clonotype was seen repeatedly, ten times or more. The V and J genes are TRBV28 and TRBJ2-7; the D call may be TRBD1 or TRBD2 (6 bases each). Germline V gene data show CDR1 as MDHEN and CDR2 as SYDVKM. This CDR3 region has 16 residues. Trimming shortened V by 5 bases and J by 0 bases, and 17 bases separated the two germline ends. The DNA of the CDR3 is TGTGCCAGCAGTGCCCCAGGGGACTTGGGCTCCTACGAGCAGTACTTC. Encoded protein: CASSAPGDLGSYEQYF.

The chain recombines TRBV29-1 with TRBJ2-3, with 10 bases matching TRBD2. Germline values: CDR1 SQVTM, CDR2 ANQGSEA. The CDR3 runs to 15 residues. The V and J ends lost 4 bases and 4 bases, in that order; junction bases with no gene match: 8. CDR3 nucleotide sequence: TGCAGCGTTGTGGGTAGCGGGGGGTTCTCAGATACGCAGTATTTT. As protein: CSVVGSGGFSDTQYF.

The table lists this clonotype with many counts. This chain uses TRBV11-2 with TRBJ2-7; 7 nucleotides align to TRBD1. The CDR3 has 15 amino acids. The trim removed 7 bases at V and 0 bases at J, leaving 9 bases unmatched. Germline V gene data show CDR1 as SGHAT and CDR2 as FQNNGV. The CDR3: CASTFGTASSYEQYF. CDR3 DNA: TGTGCCAGCACCTTCGGGACAGCGAGCTCCTACGAGCAGTACTTC. Variable domain in full (rest from reference TRBV11-2 and TRBJ2-7): EAGVAQSPRYKIIEKRQSVAFWCNPISGHATLYWYQQILGQGPKLLIQFQNNGVVDDSQLPKDRFSAERLKGVDSTLKIQPAKLEDSAVYLCASTFGTASSYEQYFGPGTRLTVT.

This clonotype was picked up many times. The rearrangement links TRBV3-1 to TRBJ2-2, with D unclear. Germline CDR1 and CDR2: LGHDT and YNNKEL (reference sequence). The CDR3 contains 14 residues. Trimming pared 5 bases from V and 5 bases from J, leaving 12 bases between. For the CDR3, the DNA is TGTGCCAGCAGCACTCAGAGCTCTACCGGGGAGCTGTTTTTT. Protein product: CASSTQSSTGELFF. The full variable domain, completed using reference TRBV3-1 and TRBJ2-2, is DTAVSQTPKYLVTQMGNDKSIKCEQNLGHDTMYWYKQDSKKFLKIMFSYNNKELIINETVPNRFSPKSPDKAHLNLHINSLELGDSAVYFCASSTQSSTGELFFGEGSRLTVL.

The J gene is TRBJ1-1, the V gene TRBV5-1, with D uncertain. Germline assignment: CDR1 SGHRS and CDR2 YFSETQ. The CDR3 extends over 18 amino acids. The ends were cut back, 0 bases at V and 1 base at J, with 19 bases in the middle. This CDR3 is CASSLESRSWYSNTEAFF. The CDR3 region has the DNA TGCGCCAGCAGCTTGGAGTCCAGATCGTGGTATTCGAACACTGAAGCTTTCTTT.

This clonotype was seen only once. Possible read error: a much larger clone is one base away. This CDR3 reads CANSSETGGAQHF. The CDR3 DNA is TGTGCCAACAGTTCGGAAACAGGGGGCGCCCAGCATTTT. The V call is TRBV12-3 or TRBV12-4, the J call TRBJ1-5; 9 bases are a match to TRBD1. CDR3 length: 13 residues.

This clonotype was recorded many times. J is TRBJ2-5 and V is TRBV28; no reliable D call. The CDR3 totals 12 residues. Germline CDR1 MDHEN, CDR2 SYDVKM. Deletions cut 0 bases from V and 8 bases from J, with 7 bases between. The CDR3 DNA reads TGTGCCAGCAGTTTATGGCAGGAAACCCAGTACTTC. Its protein is CASSLWQETQYF.

The chain has TRBV9 and TRBJ1-1; 7 positions match TRBD1. Germline V gene sequence: CDR1 SGDLS, CDR2 YYNGEE. This CDR3 spans 15 amino acids. After removal of 4 bases from V and 7 bases from J, the junction contained 13 bases not matched to a gene. CDR3 region: CASSPRDSMLVEAFF. The CDR3, as DNA: TGTGCCAGCAGCCCTCGGGACAGTATGTTGGTTGAAGCTTTCTTT.

V and J are TRBV6-2 or TRBV6-3 and TRBJ1-5; D unresolved. The CDR3 runs 17 residues. Trimming took off 8 bases at V and 1 base at J, with 21 bases between the two ends. Germline assignment: CDR1 MNHEY and CDR2 SVGEGT. CDR3 bases: TGTGCCAGCTTCTCTCAGGCGAACCCGCGGAGCAATCAGCCCCAGCATTTT. Protein sequence: CASFSQANPRSNQPQHF.

This clonotype has more than one count but fewer than ten. This chain links TRBV5-4 with TRBJ1-5; TRBD1 matches at 8 bases. Losses at the gene ends were 3 bases for V and 11 bases for J; bases not matched to a gene: 7. The CDR3 covers 13 residues. Germline V gene sequence: CDR1 SGHNT, CDR2 YYREEE (reference sequence). CDR3 amino acids: CASSYGQGGSQHF. The CDR3 nucleotides are TGTGCCAGCAGCTACGGACAGGGAGGGTCCCAGCATTTT.